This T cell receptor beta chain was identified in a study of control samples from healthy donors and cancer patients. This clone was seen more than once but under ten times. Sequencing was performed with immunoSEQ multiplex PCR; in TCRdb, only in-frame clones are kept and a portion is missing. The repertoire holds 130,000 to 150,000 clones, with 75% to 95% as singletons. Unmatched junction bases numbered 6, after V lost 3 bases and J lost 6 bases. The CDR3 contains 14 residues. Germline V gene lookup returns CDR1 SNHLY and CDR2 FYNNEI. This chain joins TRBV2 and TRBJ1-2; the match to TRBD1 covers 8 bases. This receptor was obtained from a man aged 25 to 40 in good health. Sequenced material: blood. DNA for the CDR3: TGTGCCAGCAGTGACTGGACAGGGCTGGATGGCTACACCTTC. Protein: CASSDWTGLDGYTF.